This TCR beta chain was obtained from a study of CD8+ T cells in alopecia areata. cDNA serving as the sequencing template came from extracted, reverse transcribed RNA. Assay: immunoSEQ multiplex PCR; the TCRdb copy retains only in-frame clones and omits some. This table holds around 100,000 clones, less than 75% found once. Treatment indicated: oral pan-JAK inhibitor, 5-10 mg twice daily. CDR3 length equals 16 residues. CDR1 is MGHRA and CDR2 is YSYEKL in the germline V gene. The junction had 12 bases not matched to a gene; V was cut back by 0 bases and J by 8 bases. The chain recombines TRBV4-1 with TRBJ1-2, with TRBD1 identical over 7 bases. This receptor was obtained from a human donor with alopecia areata. The sequenced sample was CD8+ T cells sorted from blood, obtained at week 24, from a patient treated with tofacitinib. For the CDR3, the DNA is TGCGCCAGCAGCCAAGAACCGGGACAGTACCTATTAGGCTACACCTTC. Its translation is CASSQEPGQYLLGYTF.